This T cell receptor beta chain was observed in a study of cytomegalovirus exposure and HLA in healthy donors. The germline CDR1 and CDR2 sequences are SGHRS and YFSETQ. V dropped 4 bases and J dropped 6; count of bases not matched to a gene: 9. This CDR3 region has 15 residues. This PCR relied on a set of 60 Vbeta primers and 13 Jbeta primers. Generated by immunoSEQ multiplex PCR, the TCRdb table keeps only in-frame clones and is missing some. The repertoire holds about 150,000 clones, under 70% seen once, with 10% in the top ten. Input material: PBMCs. This clonotype was obtained from a young man in good health and CMV-seropositive. The V call is TRBV5-1, the J call TRBJ1-1, with 10 bases fitting TRBD1. CDR3 nucleotides: TGCGCCAGCAGCCTAGGGACAGGGGTGATCGCTGAAGCTTTCTTT. The encoded protein is CASSLGTGVIAEAFF.